The 27 T cell receptor beta chains given below trace back to one sample, sequenced in a study of T-cell memory formation after mild COVID-19. TCRdb ran MiXCR on the 5' RACE reads and lists one entry per CDR3 protein. This repertoire shows just under 50,000 distinct CDR3 sequences, less than 15% found once; its top ten account for roughly 22%. The material sequenced was PBMCs or a T cell subset sorted from them (not recorded which). The receptors shown here come from a man between 18 and 35 years old who had mild COVID-19 (a few samples of this study predate the infection). Cell type and time point are not known.

This chain links TRBV6-2 or TRBV6-3 with TRBJ2-6; D is tentatively TRBD1 or TRBD2 (5 bases each). CDR1 is MNHEY and CDR2 is SVGEGT in the germline V gene. Trimming pared 6 bases from V and 2 bases from J, leaving 5 bases between. This CDR3 spans 13 amino acids. As DNA, the CDR3 is TGTGCCAGCAGGGGGGCTGGGGCCAACGTCCTGACTTTC. It translates to CASRGAGANVLTF.

This clonotype was detected only a few times. The J gene is TRBJ2-1, the V gene TRBV27; D not resolved. The germline V gene has CDR1 MNHEY and CDR2 SMNVEV (reference sequence). V dropped 8 bases and J dropped 0 bases, with 8 bases sitting between them. CDR3 length: 13 residues. CDR3 bases: TGTGCCAGCCGGCCTAGCTCCTACAATGAGCAGTTCTTC. Translation gives CASRPSSYNEQFF.

This clonotype was seen a handful of times. The V call is TRBV6-2 or TRBV6-3, the J call TRBJ1-5; the match to TRBD1 covers 9 bases. The CDR3 is 16 residues long. The germline CDR1 and CDR2 sequences are MNHEY and SVGEGT. V was pared by 6 bases and J by 5 bases, with 11 bases of the junction left unmatched. The CDR3 region has the DNA TGTGCCAGCAGCGAGGCCGGGACAGGGAATTATCAGCCCCAGCATTTT. It yields the protein CASSEAGTGNYQPQHF.

The rearrangement links TRBV20-1 to TRBJ1-5; D not certain. V was pared by 4 bases and J by 1 base, with 11 bases between. The CDR3 spans 14 residues. Germline CDR1 is DFQATT and CDR2 is SNEGSKA (reference sequence). The DNA of the CDR3 is TGCAGTGCTACAACCTCATCGAGCAATCAGCCCCAGCATTTT. Translation: CSATTSSSNQPQHF.

The sample holds a few counts of this clonotype. V usage is TRBV5-8 and J usage is TRBJ2-2; possibly TRBD1 or TRBD2 for D (5 bases each). Germline CDR1 reads SGHTS; CDR2 reads YDEGEE. The CDR3 is made up of 18 amino acids. Trimming removed 5 bases at V and 1 base at J, with 21 bases between. CDR3 sequence reads: CASSPSSPGRMNTGELFF. The CDR3 region has the DNA TGTGCCAGCAGTCCCTCATCTCCGGGACGGATGAACACCGGGGAGCTGTTTTTT.

This clonotype has a count of ten or more. The chain couples TRBV7-8 to TRBJ2-4; maybe TRBD2 (5 bases). Between the trimmed V and J ends, which lost 1 base and 7 bases, there was a span of 11 bases. The CDR3 runs 14 residues. Germline-derived CDR1 and CDR2 are SGHVS and FQNEAQ. The CDR3 reads CASSLGRTSNIQYF. The CDR3, as DNA: TGTGCCAGCAGCTTAGGTCGGACTTCTAACATTCAGTACTTC.

The sample holds many counts of this clonotype. The CDR3 protein is CSARDPRAGSSPLHF. Here the CDR3 DNA reads TGCAGTGCTAGAGATCCAAGGGCAGGGAGTTCACCCCTCCACTTT. J is TRBJ1-6 and V is TRBV20-1; TRBD1 is a possible D gene (5 bases). Looked up from germline, CDR1 is DFQATT and CDR2 is SNEGSKA (reference sequence). The ends were cut back, 0 bases at V and 9 bases at J, with 15 bases in the middle. The CDR3 is made up of 15 amino acids.

This clonotype has just a few counts. The chain combines TRBV7-2 with TRBJ2-1; TRBD2 matches 10 bases. CDR3 length: 13 residues. J gave up 15 bases and V 5 bases, and 10 bases lay outside the gene matches. Germline CDR1 reads SGHTA; CDR2 reads FQGNSA. In DNA, the CDR3 is TGTGCCAGCAGCCCATCCGGGACTAGCGTTCCGTTCTTC. Protein sequence: CASSPSGTSVPFF.

This clonotype showed up many times. The chain joins TRBV7-6 to TRBJ2-1; D is perhaps TRBD1 or TRBD2 (7 bases each). This CDR3 has 16 residues. From germline, CDR1 is SGHVS and CDR2 FNYEAQ. V was trimmed by 5 bases and J by 3 bases, leaving 17 bases between them. In DNA form, the CDR3 reads TGTGCCAGCAGCCCGAGCACAGGGGACTACTACAATGAGCAGTTCTTC. It translates to CASSPSTGDYYNEQFF.

This clonotype was seen more than once but under ten times. The chain carries TRBV5-6 and TRBJ1-2; 9 nucleotides agree with TRBD1. V lost 5 bases and J lost 2; bases outside the gene matches: 7. This CDR3 has 15 amino acids. Germline V gene sequence: CDR1 SGHDT, CDR2 YYEEEE. The CDR3 loop is CASSQDRGLNYGYTF. The CDR3 nucleotides are TGTGCCAGCAGTCAGGACAGGGGTTTAAACTATGGCTACACCTTC.

The gene calls are TRBV11-3 and TRBJ2-3; D could derive from TRBD1 or TRBD2 (6 bases each). Germline loops: CDR1 SGHNT, CDR2 YENEEA. CDR3 length: 13 residues. The V and J ends lost 5 bases and 10 bases respectively, with 16 bases between them. The CDR3 nucleotides are TGTGCCAGCAGCAGGGGGAGCGGGCGCGCGCAGTATTTT. Residues: CASSRGSGRAQYF.

This clonotype was detected many times. This sequence joins TRBV5-1 and TRBJ2-3, with TRBD2 matching 8 bases. The trim removed 2 bases at V and 4 bases at J, leaving 0 bases unmatched. The CDR3 loop spans 13 amino acids. Germline V CDR1 and CDR2: SGHRS, YFSETQ. As DNA, the CDR3 is TGCGCCAGCAGCTTTAGCGGGGCAGATACGCAGTATTTT. This codes for CASSFSGADTQYF.

The chain carries TRBV5-1 and TRBJ2-2; D not certain. The CDR3 is 15 amino acids. With 5 bases removed from V and 1 base from J, the gap between germline ends came to 12 bases. CDR1 is SGHRS and CDR2 is YFSETQ in the germline V gene. CDR3 in DNA: TGCGCCAGCAGTTTGAATAGAGGGAACACCGGGGAGCTGTTTTTT. Amino acid sequence: CASSLNRGNTGELFF.

This clonotype has at least ten counts. The gene calls are TRBV28 and TRBJ2-7; TRBD1 matches 7 bases. Germline V gene lookup returns CDR1 MDHEN and CDR2 SYDVKM. Germline trimming cut 4 bases from V and 2 bases from J; bases unmatched to any gene: 17. The CDR3 has 18 residues. CDR3 residues: CASSSYWAPRQGTYEQYV. In DNA, the CDR3 is TGTGCCAGCAGTTCTTATTGGGCCCCTCGACAGGGCACCTACGAGCAGTACGTC.

In its sample, this clonotype was seen many times. This chain connects TRBV7-2 to TRBJ2-5; no reliable D call. Trimming removed 7 bases from V and 7 bases from J, with 13 bases in between. Per germline, CDR1 SGHTA and CDR2 FQGNSA. The CDR3 contains 12 residues. DNA of the CDR3: TGTGCCAGCACCCCGGTGAAGGGGACCCAGTACTTC. Protein product: CASTPVKGTQYF. The full variable domain, with the rest looked up from reference TRBV7-2 and TRBJ2-5, is GAGVSQSPSNKVTEKGKDVELRCDPISGHTALYWYRQSLGQGLEFLIYFQGNSAPDKSGLPSDRFSAERTGGSVSTLTIQRTQQEDSAVYLCASTPVKGTQYFGPGTRLLVL.

This clonotype was seen only a few times. This chain joins TRBV20-1 and TRBJ1-2; unclear D gene. Germline V gene lookup returns CDR1 DFQATT and CDR2 SNEGSKA (reference sequence). The CDR3 is 13 residues long. Trimming took 3 bases from V and 2 from J, leaving 10 bases between them. As DNA, the CDR3 is TGCAGTGCTAGCGGAAGCCTCAACTATGGCTACACCTTC. Translated, it gives CSASGSLNYGYTF.

The chain carries TRBV27 and TRBJ1-5, with TRBD1 as a possible D gene (6 bases). The germline V gene encodes CDR1 MNHEY and CDR2 SMNVEV (reference sequence). This CDR3 is 17 amino acids long. The V end lost 0 bases, the J end lost 1 base, and 13 bases lay between the germline ends. Written as DNA, the CDR3 is TGTGCCAGCAGTTTATCGGCAGGGGCCGTAAGCAATCAGCCCCAGCATTTT. As protein: CASSLSAGAVSNQPQHF.

V and J are TRBV28 and TRBJ1-5, with D uncertain. Trimming left V 4 bases short and J 5 bases short, with 12 bases between. CDR1 and CDR2 from the germline V gene are MDHEN and SYDVKM. This CDR3 region has 14 residues. CDR3 nucleotide sequence: TGTGCCAGCAGTTGGATGGGAAGCTATCAGCCCCAGCATTTT. Translation: CASSWMGSYQPQHF.

There are many counts of this clonotype. The chain uses TRBV7-2 and TRBJ2-5; 11 bases map to TRBD2. The CDR3 consists of 15 residues. J gave up 2 bases and V 10 bases, and 9 bases lay outside the gene matches. Germline assignment: CDR1 SGHTA and CDR2 FQGNSA. The DNA for the CDR3 is TGTGCCACTCTCATTAGCGGGGGGGTTCAAGAGACCCAGTACTTC. Its protein is CATLISGGVQETQYF.

This clonotype was found a few times. This rearrangement joins TRBV4-3 to TRBJ2-3, with D perhaps given as TRBD1 or TRBD2 (6 bases each). Germline-derived CDR1 and CDR2 are LGHNA and YSLEER. V lost 4 bases and J 4 bases, leaving 15 bases between the germline ends. The CDR3 consists of 15 residues. The DNA for the CDR3 is TGCGCCAGCAGCCCAAAAGGGGGGCCTGCAGATACGCAGTATTTT. Amino acid sequence: CASSPKGGPADTQYF.

The rearrangement uses TRBV2 and TRBJ1-5; 8 bases align to TRBD1. CDR1 and CDR2 (germline): SNHLY, FYNNEI. This CDR3 has 14 amino acids. J was trimmed by 5 bases and V by 10 bases; bases with no gene match: 10. CDR3 bases: TGTGCCACAAGGACAGGGTATGTGGATCAGCCCCAGCATTTT. This sequence encodes CATRTGYVDQPQHF.

This clonotype was counted at least ten times. The V and J genes are TRBV7-2 and TRBJ2-5; the match to TRBD1 covers 9 bases. The length of the CDR3 is 15 residues. V was clipped by 5 bases and J by 5 bases; unmatched bases: 9. In germline, CDR1 is SGHTA, CDR2 FQGNSA. The CDR3 DNA follows: TGTGCCAGCAGCACCAACAGGGGGCCGGAGGAGACCCAGTACTTC. Its translation is CASSTNRGPEETQYF.

This clonotype was seen many times. The V and J genes are TRBV7-7 and TRBJ2-1, with TRBD2 matching 9 bases. Trimming removed 6 bases from V and 6 bases from J; junction bases left unmatched: 18. Germline lookup yields CDR1 SSHAT and CDR2 FNYEAQ (reference sequence). The CDR3 contains 18 residues. The CDR3 reads CASSPYGTSSYFFNEQFF. The DNA of the CDR3 is TGTGCCAGCAGTCCTTATGGGACTAGCTCGTACTTCTTCAATGAGCAGTTCTTC.

V usage is TRBV7-3 and J usage is TRBJ2-3; TRBD1 matches at 9 bases. Germline V gene data show CDR1 as SGHTA and CDR2 as FQGTGA. The CDR3 is 14 amino acids. With 3 bases clipped from V and 3 bases from J, the junction kept 1 base outside the gene matches. The CDR3 here is CASSFGTGTDTQYF. In DNA form, the CDR3 reads TGTGCCAGCAGCTTTGGGACAGGGACAGATACGCAGTATTTT.

This clonotype has at least ten counts. The chain joins TRBV7-2 to TRBJ2-3, with 7 bases that match TRBD2. Germline V CDR1 and CDR2: SGHTA, FQGNSA. CDR3 size: 18 residues. J was trimmed by 0 bases and V by 2 bases; bases with no gene match: 11. Here the CDR3 reads CASSLNGPSGSSTDTQYF. The CDR3 nucleotides read TGTGCCAGCAGCTTAAATGGGCCTAGCGGATCTAGCACAGATACGCAGTATTTT.

The rearrangement joins TRBV18 to TRBJ1-4, with TRBD1 matching over 7 bases. CDR1 and CDR2 (germline): KGHSH, LQKENI. V lost 6 bases, J lost 5 bases, and 9 bases stayed unmatched. The CDR3 has 15 amino acids. The DNA of the CDR3 is TGTGCCAGCTCGCAGGGAACAGGGGTAAATGAAAAACTGTTTTTT. It encodes CASSQGTGVNEKLFF.

The chain combines TRBV7-9 with TRBJ2-5, with 10 positions matching TRBD2. CDR1 and CDR2 from the germline V gene are SEHNR and FQNEAQ (reference sequence). With 8 bases clipped from V and 5 bases from J, the junction kept 5 bases outside the gene matches. The CDR3 is 13 amino acids. The CDR3 loop reads CASALAGEETQYF. The CDR3 DNA reads TGTGCCAGCGCGCTAGCGGGGGAGGAGACCCAGTACTTC.